The 29 T cell receptor beta chains in this list originate from one sample, sequenced in a study of T cell repertoires in cytomegalovirus infection. TCRdb reprocessed the reads with MiXCR, giving one entry per CDR3 protein. The data contain around 300,000 distinct CDR3 sequences, roughly 25% of them seen just once; the ten biggest clones take up approximately 15%. Specimen: PBMCs. These receptors all come from a human donor in good health (CMV status not recorded). Some clones in this sample may be carry-over from other donors' samples.

At least ten counts were recorded for this clonotype. The chain links TRBV7-9 to TRBJ1-1; perhaps TRBD1 as D (5 bases). Between the trimmed V and J ends, which lost 3 bases and 3 bases, there was a span of 8 bases. The CDR3 loop spans 13 amino acids. Germline V gene sequence: CDR1 SEHNR, CDR2 FQNEAQ (reference sequence). The CDR3 DNA reads as TGTGCCAGCAGCTTCGACAGCTACACTGAAGCTTTCTTT. Translation: CASSFDSYTEAFF.

The sample holds one count of this clonotype. This sequence joins TRBV7-3 and TRBJ2-7; 8 bases are shared with TRBD1. Germline CDR1 reads SGHTA; CDR2 reads FQGTGA. This CDR3 contains 14 residues. V was pared by 2 bases and J by 5 bases, with 5 bases of the junction left unmatched. The CDR3 loop is CASSLQGANNEQYF. CDR3 bases: TGTGCCAGCAGCTTACAGGGGGCGAACAACGAGCAGTACTTC. Filled out from reference TRBV7-3 and TRBJ2-7, the complete variable domain reads GAGVSQTPSNKVTEKGKYVELRCDPISGHTALYWYRQSLGQGPEFLIYFQGTGAADDSGLPNDRFFAVRPEGSVSTLKIQRTERGDSAVYLCASSLQGANNEQYFGPGTRLTVT.

There are a few counts of this clonotype. The chain recombines TRBV5-1 with TRBJ2-5; no clear D. The germline V gene encodes CDR1 SGHRS and CDR2 YFSETQ. Between the trimmed V and J ends, which lost 0 bases and 2 bases, there was a span of 14 bases. This CDR3 region has 16 residues. The chain's CDR3 is CASSLASAASQETQYF. For the CDR3, the DNA is TGCGCCAGCAGCTTGGCATCGGCAGCTAGTCAAGAGACCCAGTACTTC.

This clonotype occurred many times. V is TRBV7-6 and J is TRBJ2-1; D is uncertain. Germline loops: CDR1 SGHVS, CDR2 FNYEAQ. The CDR3 extends over 14 amino acids. The V end was cut by 5 bases, the J end by 4 bases, with 12 bases between. The CDR3 DNA reads as TGTGCCAGCAGCGCTGGGTCGAGGTACAATGAGCAGTTCTTC. This codes for CASSAGSRYNEQFF.

This rearrangement joins TRBV6-1 to TRBJ1-4; D possibly corresponds to TRBD1 (5 bases). Germline-derived CDR1 and CDR2 are MNHNS and SASEGT. V lost 5 bases and J lost 0, with 16 bases in between. The CDR3 is made up of 17 amino acids. The CDR3 is CASSSTWTHATNEKLFF. In nucleotides, the CDR3 is TGTGCCAGCAGTTCGACCTGGACACATGCAACTAATGAAAAACTGTTTTTT.

This chain connects TRBV29-1 to TRBJ2-3; D not resolved. Germline CDR1 SQVTM, CDR2 ANQGSEA. The CDR3 spans 13 residues. The ends were cut back, 8 bases at V and 0 bases at J, with 12 bases in the middle. CDR3 nucleotides: TGCAGCCTTTGGACGTCTAGCACAGATACGCAGTATTTT. It translates to CSLWTSSTDTQYF.

The rearrangement uses TRBV4-1 and TRBJ1-1, with no clear D. The CDR3 loop spans 14 amino acids. With 0 bases removed from V and 6 bases from J, the gap between germline ends came to 11 bases. The germline gives CDR1 MGHRA, CDR2 YSYEKL. The CDR3 nucleotides are TGCGCCAGCAGCCAAGAGCTAGGGTTCGCTGAAGCTTTCTTT. This sequence encodes CASSQELGFAEAFF.

This clonotype was seen more than once but under ten times. This chain joins TRBV29-1 and TRBJ2-7; D perhaps matches TRBD1 (5 bases). CDR1 and CDR2 (germline): SQVTM, ANQGSEA. V lost 6 bases and J 5 bases, leaving 17 bases between the germline ends. This CDR3 comprises 13 residues. CDR3 sequence reads: CSVARDQGNEQYF. In nucleotides, the CDR3 is TGCAGCGTCGCCAGGGATCAGGGAAACGAGCAGTACTTC.

This clonotype was seen more than once but under ten times. The chain combines TRBV19 with TRBJ1-3; D perhaps matches TRBD1 (6 bases). CDR1 and CDR2 (germline): LNHDA, SQIVND (reference sequence). CDR3 size: 15 residues. The V gene lost 3 bases and the J gene lost 1 base, with 10 bases spanning the gap. The CDR3 sequence is CASSIGTKSGNTIYF. CDR3 coding DNA: TGTGCCAGTAGTATTGGGACAAAATCTGGAAACACCATATATTTT.

The V and J genes are TRBV2 and TRBJ1-1; D is undetermined. Germline loops: CDR1 SNHLY, CDR2 FYNNEI. This CDR3 is built from 13 residues. V was shortened by 6 bases and J by 0 bases, with 8 bases between the two germline ends. CDR3 bases: TGTGCCAGCAGGGCAGAGATGAACACTGAAGCTTTCTTT. As protein: CASRAEMNTEAFF.

In its sample, this clonotype was seen a few times. The rearrangement joins TRBV5-5 to TRBJ2-7, with D possibly being TRBD1 (6 bases). This CDR3 spans 16 amino acids. Between the trimmed V and J ends, which lost 0 bases and 2 bases, there was a span of 15 bases. CDR1 and CDR2 (germline): SGHKS, YYEKEE (reference sequence). The CDR3 nucleotides are TGTGCCAGCAGCTTGGCCATAGACAGGAGTACCTACGAGCAGTACTTC. This translates into CASSLAIDRSTYEQYF.

This clonotype was found a few times. The chain is built from TRBV6-1 and TRBJ1-2, with 9 nucleotides matching TRBD1. Germline V gives CDR1 MNHNS, CDR2 SASEGT. With V trimmed by 2 bases and J by 9 bases, 7 bases remained unmatched. This CDR3 has 14 residues. CDR3 residues: CASSEIGTGNRYTF. As DNA, the CDR3 is TGTGCCAGCAGTGAAATCGGGACAGGGAATCGCTACACCTTC.

This clonotype was seen repeatedly, ten times or more. This chain connects TRBV6-2 or TRBV6-3 to TRBJ2-7; the match to TRBD2 covers 10 bases. CDR3 size: 18 residues. Trimming removed 2 bases from V and 2 bases from J; junction bases left unmatched: 12. Germline lookup yields CDR1 MNHEY and CDR2 SVGEGT. In DNA, the CDR3 is TGTGCCAGCAGTTACACAGCAAGGTCGGGACTAGCGACCTACGAGCAGTACTTC. Its translation: CASSYTARSGLATYEQYF.

This clonotype was seen ten or more times. V usage is TRBV7-6 and J usage is TRBJ2-1, with D perhaps given as TRBD1 or TRBD2 (6 bases each). The V and J ends lost 6 bases and 0 bases respectively, with 27 bases between them. Per germline, CDR1 SGHVS and CDR2 FNYEAQ. The CDR3 has 20 amino acids. The CDR3 DNA follows: TGTGCCAGCAGTTTCCCCGGGACTCCGGGACAAGAAAGCTCCTACAATGAGCAGTTCTTC. Amino acids: CASSFPGTPGQESSYNEQFF. Full variable domain (outside the CDR3, taken from reference TRBV7-6 and TRBJ2-1): GAGVSQSPRYKVTKRGQDVALRCDPISGHVSLYWYRQALGQGPEFLTYFNYEAQQDKSGLPNDRFSAERPEGSISTLTIQRTEQRDSAMYRCASSFPGTPGQESSYNEQFFGPGTRLTVL.

The chain has TRBV28 and TRBJ1-2; D not resolved. Germline V CDR1 and CDR2: MDHEN, SYDVKM. The CDR3 spans 11 residues. Trimming shortened V by 8 bases and J by 1 base, and 5 bases separated the two germline ends. The chain's CDR3 is CASGVNYGYTF. CDR3 nucleotide sequence: TGTGCCAGCGGAGTTAACTATGGCTACACCTTC.

This clonotype showed up just a few times. The V gene is TRBV28, the J gene TRBJ2-1, with D uncertain. Germline V CDR1 and CDR2: MDHEN, SYDVKM. V lost 4 bases and J 6 bases, leaving 13 bases between the germline ends. The length of the CDR3 is 14 residues. CDR3 residues: CASSSIPRFNEQFF. The CDR3 region has the DNA TGTGCCAGCAGTTCTATCCCCAGGTTCAATGAGCAGTTCTTC.

This rearrangement joins TRBV2 to TRBJ1-1, with D possibly matching TRBD1 (6 bases). The CDR3 runs to 13 residues. V was pared by 6 bases and J by 6 bases, with 14 bases between. Looked up from germline, CDR1 is SNHLY and CDR2 is FYNNEI. DNA of the CDR3: TGTGCCAGCAGCTTAGGGGGGGGAGCTGAAGCTTTCTTT. It translates to CASSLGGGAEAFF.

The rearrangement links TRBV2 to TRBJ2-2; D gene unclear. The CDR3 runs to 16 residues. Germline V gene data show CDR1 as SNHLY and CDR2 as FYNNEI. Between the trimmed V and J ends, which lost 3 bases and 1 base, there was a span of 12 bases. CDR3 sequence (DNA): TGTGCCAGCAGTGACCTTCACAGCCGGAACACCGGGGAGCTGTTTTTT. This codes for CASSDLHSRNTGELFF.

This clonotype turned up a few times. The chain carries TRBV11-3 and TRBJ2-1, with 8 bases matching TRBD2. Trimming removed 4 bases from V and 5 bases from J; junction bases left unmatched: 16. The CDR3 is 18 residues long. The germline V gene has CDR1 SGHNT and CDR2 YENEEA. This CDR3 is CASSWGSGRRRVNNEQFF. CDR3 nucleotide sequence: TGTGCCAGCAGCTGGGGAAGCGGGAGAAGGAGGGTGAACAATGAGCAGTTCTTC.

This clonotype was observed a handful of times. The chain couples TRBV7-3 to TRBJ1-1, with D perhaps TRBD1 (5 bases). CDR1 SGHTA and CDR2 FQGTGA come from the germline V gene. V was shortened by 2 bases and J by 4 bases, with 11 bases between the two germline ends. The CDR3 spans 14 residues. The CDR3 sequence is CASSLGAGSTEAFF. The CDR3 coding sequence is TGTGCCAGCAGCTTAGGGGCAGGGTCCACTGAAGCTTTCTTT.

The chain is built from TRBV6-6 and TRBJ2-7, with D possibly called TRBD1 or TRBD2 (6 bases each). CDR3 length: 14 amino acids. Germline V lookup: CDR1 MNHNY, CDR2 SVGAGI (reference sequence). Trimming cost V 7 bases and J 7 bases, with 20 bases left between them. The CDR3 reads CASTRGTARGEQYF. The CDR3 DNA is TGTGCCAGCACCCGCGGGACGGCGAGGGGGGAGCAGTACTTC.

This clonotype was picked up a small number of times. This chain connects TRBV20-1 to TRBJ2-1; TRBD2 aligns across 10 bases. V lost 2 bases and J lost 4; bases outside the gene matches: 5. CDR1 is DFQATT, CDR2 SNEGSKA, per germline (reference sequence). The CDR3 has 15 amino acids. The CDR3: CSARQLAGTYNEQFF. The CDR3 nucleotides are TGCAGTGCTAGACAACTAGCGGGAACGTACAATGAGCAGTTCTTC.

This clonotype appeared many times. The chain couples TRBV7-3 to TRBJ1-2; TRBD1 aligns across 9 bases. The V gene end was trimmed by 5 bases and the J gene end by 5 bases; junction bases not matched to a gene: 9. This CDR3 is 15 amino acids long. Germline CDR1 reads SGHTA; CDR2 reads FQGTGA. The CDR3 coding sequence is TGTGCCAGCAGCCCCGCCGGGACAGGGAGTTATGGCTACACCTTC. It encodes CASSPAGTGSYGYTF.

This clonotype was detected ten times or more. The chain is built from TRBV7-2 and TRBJ2-5; TRBD1 matches at 7 bases. This CDR3 contains 15 residues. V gave up 4 bases and J gave up 4 bases; unmatched junction bases: 9. Germline values: CDR1 SGHTA, CDR2 FQGNSA. CDR3 sequence reads: CASSSGTAWTETQYF. CDR3 coding DNA: TGTGCCAGCAGCTCCGGGACAGCCTGGACAGAGACCCAGTACTTC.

This clonotype was counted many times. V is TRBV7-2 and J is TRBJ2-5; D possibly corresponds to TRBD1 (6 bases). The CDR3 contains 17 residues. Germline V gene data show CDR1 as SGHTA and CDR2 as FQGNSA. V was trimmed by 5 bases and J by 0 bases, leaving 19 bases between them. Here the CDR3 reads CASSPGHPSRYQETQYF. In DNA, the CDR3 is TGTGCCAGCAGCCCGGGACACCCTTCCCGATACCAAGAGACCCAGTACTTC.

The V and J genes are TRBV10-1 and TRBJ2-5; 8 positions match TRBD1. Germline V gives CDR1 WNHNN, CDR2 SYGVQD (reference sequence). The V gene end was trimmed by 0 bases and the J gene end by 4 bases; junction bases not matched to a gene: 10. The CDR3 runs to 17 residues. CDR3 sequence reads: CASSESWWTGRRETQYF. The DNA for the CDR3 is TGCGCCAGCAGTGAGTCGTGGTGGACAGGGCGTCGAGAGACCCAGTACTTC.

The sample holds many counts of this clonotype. The chain uses TRBV29-1 and TRBJ2-6, with 9 bases identical to TRBD1. The junction had 14 bases not matched to a gene; V was cut back by 0 bases and J by 2 bases. CDR3 length: 20 residues. CDR1 and CDR2 from the germline V gene are SQVTM and ANQGSEA. The CDR3 DNA is TGCAGCGTTGAAGATCGCAGGACAGGGGTCTTGGGCCCTGGGGCCAACGTCCTGACTTTC. This codes for CSVEDRRTGVLGPGANVLTF.

CDR3 protein: CASRLSGGAHNEQFF. DNA for the CDR3: TGTGCCAGCAGACTGAGCGGGGGGGCCCACAATGAGCAGTTCTTC. The chain is built from TRBV12-3 or TRBV12-4 and TRBJ2-1; 10 bases fit TRBD2. Trimming took 6 bases from V and 5 from J; bases not matched to a gene: 7. The length of the CDR3 is 15 residues.

The chain is built from TRBV6-5 and TRBJ2-3; the D call may be TRBD1 or TRBD2 (7 bases each). Trimming removed 6 bases at V and 4 bases at J, with 20 bases between. CDR1 is MNHEY and CDR2 is SVGAGI in the germline V gene. The CDR3 sequence is 16 residues long. The CDR3 sequence is CASRKRQGGLADTQYF. CDR3 nucleotide sequence: TGTGCCAGCAGGAAACGACAGGGAGGGCTAGCAGATACGCAGTATTTT.